These 21 T cell receptor beta chains originate from one sample sequenced in a study of breast tumors, draining lymph nodes, adjacent tissues. The lymph nodes were axillary draining lymph nodes from breast cancer patients. TCRdb re-analysed the multiplex PCR reads in MiXCR, keeping a single row per CDR3 protein. The data contain some 100,000 distinct CDR3 sequences, around 20% of them singletons. The material sequenced was axillary lymph node tissue. The origin of the receptors is a female donor with breast cancer. Some clones in this sample may be carry-over from other donors' samples.

This clonotype was counted at least ten times. This chain links TRBV11-2 with TRBJ2-3, with a possible D match to TRBD1 (6 bases). V gave up 9 bases and J gave up 2 bases, with 12 bases separating them. CDR1 SGHAT and CDR2 FQNNGV come from the germline V gene. This CDR3 is 13 amino acids long. The CDR3 region has the DNA TGTGCCAGTACAGGGTTGTCCACAGATACGCAGTATTTT. It is translated as CASTGLSTDTQYF.

This clonotype came up many times. This rearrangement joins TRBV2 to TRBJ2-1, with D possibly being TRBD2 (5 bases). The CDR3 totals 13 residues. Per germline, CDR1 SNHLY and CDR2 FYNNEI. Between the trimmed V and J ends, which lost 4 bases and 6 bases, there was a span of 10 bases. CDR3 coding DNA: TGTGCCAGCAGTGGGACTCCACTCAATGAGCAGTTCTTC. Translating gives CASSGTPLNEQFF.

This clonotype was picked up many times. The chain employs TRBV5-1 and TRBJ2-1; D gene ambiguous. The CDR3 runs to 15 residues. In germline, CDR1 is SGHRS, CDR2 YFSETQ. Trimming pared 4 bases from V and 5 bases from J, leaving 16 bases between. The CDR3 DNA is TGCGCCAGCAGCGATATAGAATCTCGCGACAATGAGCAGTTCTTC. Encoded protein: CASSDIESRDNEQFF.

This clonotype appeared many times. The chain combines TRBV19 with TRBJ2-1; 11 nucleotides align to TRBD2. The CDR3 loop spans 16 amino acids. Germline-derived CDR1 and CDR2 are LNHDA and SQIVND (reference sequence). The ends lost 7 bases at V and 4 bases at J; junction bases unmatched: 9. CDR3 bases: TGTGCCAGTATGGGGACTAGCGGAAACCTATACAATGAGCAGTTCTTC. This gives the protein CASMGTSGNLYNEQFF.

As to this clonotype: Given a much more abundant clone one base away, this may be a read error. The CDR3 loop is CARSQGIAGAADTQYF. The CDR3 region has the DNA TGTGCCAGAAGCCAGGGAATAGCGGGAGCAGCAGATACGCAGTATTTT. The rearrangement links TRBV14 to TRBJ2-3; 9 bases match TRBD2. Germline V gene data show CDR1 as SGHDN and CDR2 as FVKESK. This CDR3 is 16 amino acids long.

This clonotype was seen at least ten times. The J gene is TRBJ2-7, the V gene TRBV15; D perhaps matches TRBD2 (6 bases). V lost 3 bases and J lost 7, with 10 bases in between. The CDR3 consists of 12 residues. Germline CDR1 and CDR2: LNHNV and YYDKDF (reference sequence). The CDR3 protein is CATSREAGEQYF. CDR3 sequence (DNA): TGTGCCACCAGCAGGGAGGCGGGAGAGCAGTACTTC.

Many counts were recorded for this clonotype. V gene TRBV29-1 combines with J gene TRBJ1-2; D ambiguous. Germline-derived CDR1 and CDR2 are SQVTM and ANQGSEA. The CDR3 is 13 amino acids. The V end was cut by 7 bases, the J end by 2 bases, with 14 bases between. CDR3: CSGDEPPNYGYTF. CDR3 sequence (DNA): TGCAGCGGCGACGAGCCCCCCAACTATGGCTACACCTTC.

This clonotype was detected a few times. The V call is TRBV5-4, the J call TRBJ2-6; D gene unclear. Germline V gene lookup returns CDR1 SGHNT and CDR2 YYREEE (reference sequence). The CDR3 loop spans 16 amino acids. Trimming removed 0 bases at V and 0 bases at J, with 7 bases between. The CDR3 sequence is CASSLGRASGANVLTF. The CDR3 DNA reads as TGTGCCAGCAGCTTGGGACGGGCCTCTGGGGCCAACGTCCTGACTTTC.

Ten or more counts support this clonotype. This chain uses TRBV5-4 with TRBJ1-5; no reliable D call. Germline V gene data show CDR1 as SGHNT and CDR2 as YYREEE (reference sequence). The CDR3 covers 13 residues. V dropped 0 bases and J dropped 4 bases, with 5 bases sitting between them. The CDR3 nucleotides read TGTGCCAGCAGCTTGGACGAAAATCAGCCCCAGCATTTT. Amino acids: CASSLDENQPQHF.

In its sample, this clonotype was seen many times. The V and J genes are TRBV19 and TRBJ1-6, with TRBD1 as a possible D gene (6 bases). Germline-derived CDR1 and CDR2 are LNHDA and SQIVND (reference sequence). The CDR3 extends over 18 amino acids. Trimming shortened V by 5 bases and J by 0 bases, and 17 bases separated the two germline ends. CDR3 bases: TGTGCCAGTAGTGCCGGACAGCTTTCAAGCTCCTATAATTCACCCCTCCACTTT. Its protein product is CASSAGQLSSSYNSPLHF.

This clonotype was picked up many times. The chain employs TRBV11-1 and TRBJ2-7; D possibly corresponds to TRBD1 (6 bases). With 5 bases removed from V and 3 bases from J, the gap between germline ends came to 14 bases. The CDR3 is 14 amino acids. Germline CDR1 reads SGHAT; CDR2 reads FQDESV (reference sequence). The CDR3, as DNA: TGTGCCAGCAGCCCTCGTACAGGGAACTACGAGCAGTACTTC. Translating gives CASSPRTGNYEQYF.

The V gene is TRBV10-1, the J gene TRBJ1-1; a possible D gene is TRBD1 (6 bases). The CDR3 loop spans 13 amino acids. V lost 6 bases and J 1 base, leaving 9 bases between the germline ends. From germline, CDR1 is WNHNN and CDR2 SYGVQD (reference sequence). CDR3 sequence (DNA): TGCGCCAGCAGGGCGGGGGCGAACACTGAAGCTTTCTTT. As protein: CASRAGANTEAFF.

In its sample, this clonotype was seen many times. This chain links TRBV29-1 with TRBJ2-6; 7 bases are shared with TRBD1. The junction had 8 bases not matched to a gene; V was cut back by 6 bases and J by 0 bases. The CDR3 has 16 amino acids. The germline V gene has CDR1 SQVTM and CDR2 ANQGSEA. This CDR3 reads CSVLTGKHSGANVLTF. CDR3 sequence (DNA): TGCAGCGTGCTGACAGGGAAACACTCTGGGGCCAACGTCCTGACTTTC.

This sequence joins TRBV4-1 and TRBJ2-5, with TRBD2 matching over 11 bases. The J segment lost 1 base and the V segment lost 0 bases, leaving 4 bases of the junction unmatched. This CDR3 has 17 amino acids. CDR1 is MGHRA and CDR2 is YSYEKL in the germline V gene. This CDR3 reads CASSQDVAGGPQETQYF. DNA for the CDR3: TGCGCCAGCAGCCAAGATGTAGCGGGGGGGCCCCAAGAGACCCAGTACTTC.

This clonotype was seen a few times. One end of the junction is discordant with germline, which a read error may explain. V gene TRBV6-2 or TRBV6-3 combines with J gene TRBJ2-7; 10 bases align to TRBD1. The CDR3 consists of 13 residues. CDR1 MNHEY and CDR2 SVGEGT come from the germline V gene. The CDR3 protein is CASRDRGPYGQYF. CDR3 nucleotide sequence: TGTGCCAGCCGGGACAGGGGCCCCTACGGGCAGTACTTC.

The chain links TRBV4-1 to TRBJ2-3; no clear D gene. This CDR3 contains 15 residues. V lost 4 bases to trimming and J lost 2 bases, with 13 bases between them. Germline loops: CDR1 MGHRA, CDR2 YSYEKL. CDR3 region: CASSLRVGSTDTQYF. The DNA for the CDR3 is TGCGCCAGCAGCCTTCGAGTCGGTTCCACAGATACGCAGTATTTT.

The gene calls are TRBV3-1 and TRBJ2-1; 7 nucleotides align to TRBD1. Germline lookup yields CDR1 LGHDT and CDR2 YNNKEL (reference sequence). This CDR3 is 15 amino acids long. With 5 bases clipped from V and 0 bases from J, the junction kept 4 bases outside the gene matches. In DNA form, the CDR3 reads TGTGCCAGCAGCAGGGACAGAAACTCCTACAATGAGCAGTTCTTC. Translating gives CASSRDRNSYNEQFF.

This clonotype was picked up many times. The gene calls are TRBV6-5 and TRBJ1-2; maybe TRBD1 (5 bases). Germline V gene data show CDR1 as MNHEY and CDR2 as SVGAGI. This CDR3 region has 12 residues. Trimming stripped 6 bases from V and 4 bases from J, with 9 bases between. The CDR3 region is CASRTDSYGYTF. For the CDR3, the DNA is TGTGCCAGCAGGACCGACAGCTATGGCTACACCTTC.

The sample holds many counts of this clonotype. This chain links TRBV11-2 with TRBJ2-7; no firm D call. Trimming shortened V by 0 bases and J by 3 bases, and 15 bases separated the two germline ends. The germline V gene encodes CDR1 SGHAT and CDR2 FQNNGV. There are 16 residues in the CDR3. The CDR3 reads CASSLEPTKSNYEQYF. The DNA of the CDR3 is TGTGCCAGCAGCTTAGAACCTACCAAATCGAACTACGAGCAGTACTTC.

This chain uses TRBV6-5 with TRBJ2-5, with 9 bases matching TRBD1. Per germline, CDR1 MNHEY and CDR2 SVGAGI. V dropped 4 bases and J dropped 9; count of bases not matched to a gene: 9. This CDR3 is 14 amino acids long. CDR3 sequence: CASSSGTGIGAQYF. In DNA, the CDR3 is TGTGCCAGCAGTTCCGGGACAGGGATTGGGGCCCAGTACTTC.

Turning to this clonotype: This clone may be a read error of a much larger clone one base away. V gene TRBV28 combines with J gene TRBJ1-6; a possible D gene is TRBD1 (5 bases). V was cut by 3 bases and J by 13 bases, with 13 bases left in between. Germline V gene lookup returns CDR1 MDHEN and CDR2 SYDVKM. The CDR3 consists of 13 residues. In DNA form, the CDR3 reads TGTGCCAGCAGTTTCAACCACGGGGACCCCCTCCACTTT. It yields the protein CASSFNHGDPLHF. The variable domain in full, with the rest retrieved from reference TRBV28 and TRBJ1-6, is DVKVTQSSRYLVKRTGEKVFLECVQDMDHENMFWYRQDPGLGLRLIYFSYDVKMKEKGDIPEGYSVSREKKERFSLILESASTNQTSMYLCASSFNHGDPLHFGNGTRLTVT.